The 7 T cell receptor beta chains in this list originate from one sample, sequenced in a study of cytomegalovirus exposure and HLA in healthy donors. A multiplex PCR was run with 60 Vbeta primers and 13 Jbeta primers. Method: immunoSEQ multiplex PCR; TCRdb's copy keeps in-frame clones and lacks some. The table records some 99,000 clones, 73% of them present only once. Sequencing was carried out using PBMCs. All receptors derive from a man aged 35-49 years in good health and CMV-seronegative.

The V and J genes are TRBV19 and TRBJ2-5, with 12 bases aligning to TRBD2. Looked up from germline, CDR1 is LNHDA and CDR2 is SQIVND (reference sequence). V shed 5 bases, J shed 7 bases, and the junction held 11 bases outside the gene matches. The CDR3 spans 16 residues. CDR3 in DNA: TGTGCCAGTAGTCAGGGACTAGCGGGCCTTAGGAGGACCCAGTACTTC. As protein: CASSQGLAGLRRTQYF.

J is TRBJ2-7 and V is TRBV7-8; 9 bases map to TRBD2. Per the germline V gene, CDR1 is SGHVS and CDR2 is FQNEAQ. V lost 1 base and J lost 6; bases outside the gene matches: 4. The CDR3 length is 14 residues. The CDR3 coding sequence is TGTGCCAGCAGCTTAGTGCGGGGGGGCGGCGAGCAGTACTTC. Residues: CASSLVRGGGEQYF.

The V gene is TRBV5-1, the J gene TRBJ1-2, with a weak D call TRBD1 (6 bases). The CDR3 runs to 16 residues. Trimming took off 3 bases at V and 0 bases at J, with 15 bases between the two ends. Germline lookup yields CDR1 SGHRS and CDR2 YFSETQ. As DNA, the CDR3 is TGCGCCAGCAGCTCACAGGGAGACTTTGCTAACTATGGCTACACCTTC. Its protein is CASSSQGDFANYGYTF. The full variable domain, its missing parts supplied by reference TRBV5-1 and TRBJ1-2, is KAGVTQTPRYLIKTRGQQVTLSCSPISGHRSVSWYQQTPGQGLQFLFEYFSETQRNKGNFPGRFSGRQFSNSRSEMNVSTLELGDSALYLCASSSQGDFANYGYTFGSGTRLTVV.

V gene TRBV4-3 combines with J gene TRBJ2-3; D might be TRBD2 (7 bases). V was trimmed by 0 bases and J by 3 bases, leaving 16 bases between them. This CDR3 spans 17 amino acids. CDR1 and CDR2 from the germline V gene are LGHNA and YSLEER. The CDR3 nucleotides read TGCGCCAGCAGCCAAGATTACACGGGGGGCAGGACAGATACGCAGTATTTT. It yields the protein CASSQDYTGGRTDTQYF.

The J gene is TRBJ1-3, the V gene TRBV4-2; TRBD1 matches at 7 bases. In germline, CDR1 is LGHNA, CDR2 YNFKEQ. The CDR3 contains 14 residues. The junction had 8 bases not matched to a gene; V was cut back by 1 base and J by 11 bases. The CDR3 spells CASSQGTGDFAIYF. CDR3 sequence (DNA): TGTGCCAGCAGCCAAGGAACAGGGGATTTCGCCATATATTTT.

This clone was seen only a few times. Here the CDR3 DNA reads TGTGCCAGCAGTGAAGTGGGCCGGCAGCCCCAGCATTTT. It yields the protein CASSEVGRQPQHF. V is TRBV2 and J is TRBJ1-5, with no clear D. V was cut by 1 base and J by 7 bases, with 8 bases left in between. The CDR3 is made up of 13 amino acids. Germline V gene data show CDR1 as SNHLY and CDR2 as FYNNEI.

V usage is TRBV25-1 and J usage is TRBJ2-5; 7 nucleotides align to TRBD1. In germline, CDR1 is MGHDK, CDR2 SYGVNS. With 2 bases clipped from V and 2 bases from J, the junction kept 5 bases outside the gene matches. The CDR3 is 15 amino acids. For the CDR3, the DNA is TGTGCCAGCAGTGAACCCCGACAGGGACAAGAGACCCAGTACTTC. This codes for CASSEPRQGQETQYF.